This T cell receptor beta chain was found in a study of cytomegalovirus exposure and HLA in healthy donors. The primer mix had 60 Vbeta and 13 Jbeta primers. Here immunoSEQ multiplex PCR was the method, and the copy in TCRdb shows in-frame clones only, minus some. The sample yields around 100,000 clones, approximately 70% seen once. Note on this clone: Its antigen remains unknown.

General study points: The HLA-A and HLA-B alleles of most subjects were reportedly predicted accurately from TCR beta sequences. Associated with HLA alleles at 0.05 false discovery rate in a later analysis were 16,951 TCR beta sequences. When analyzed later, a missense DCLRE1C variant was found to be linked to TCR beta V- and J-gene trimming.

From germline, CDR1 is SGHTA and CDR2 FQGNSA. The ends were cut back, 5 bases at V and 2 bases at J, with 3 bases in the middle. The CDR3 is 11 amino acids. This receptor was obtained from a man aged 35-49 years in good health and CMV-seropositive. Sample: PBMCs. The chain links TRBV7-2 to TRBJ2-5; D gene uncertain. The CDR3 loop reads CASSPQETQYF. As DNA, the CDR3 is TGTGCCAGCAGCCCACAAGAGACCCAGTACTTC. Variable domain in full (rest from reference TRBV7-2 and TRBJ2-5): GAGVSQSPSNKVTEKGKDVELRCDPISGHTALYWYRQSLGQGLEFLIYFQGNSAPDKSGLPSDRFSAERTGGSVSTLTIQRTQQEDSAVYLCASSPQETQYFGPGTRLLVL.